The rows below give T cell receptor beta chains drawn from one sample of a study of cytomegalovirus exposure and HLA in healthy donors. Produced via immunoSEQ multiplex PCR; TCRdb's table is partial and in-frame only. The sample has 200,000 to 250,000 clones, roughly 79% seen once. Sequenced material: PBMCs. These receptors all stem from a woman aged 40 to 50 in good health and CMV-seronegative. The CDR3 runs from the conserved cysteine through the conserved F or W. A D gene is named only where the DNA matches it firmly. Size is stated for part of the rows, as once, few or many counts, or as a class when the clone is expanded.

clone_size: -; j_call: TRBJ1-2; d_call: TRBD1; v_call: TRBV9; cdr3_nt: TGTGCCAGCAGTTCCGGACAGGGAAACCGTGGCTACACCTTC; cdr3_aa: CASSSGQGNRGYTF
clone_size: -; j_call: TRBJ2-3; d_call: -; v_call: TRBV19; cdr3_nt: TGTGCCAGTAGTACGGTCTATTTAGATACGCAGTATTTT; cdr3_aa: CASSTVYLDTQYF
clone_size: once; j_call: TRBJ1-1; d_call: -; v_call: TRBV9; cdr3_nt: TGTGCCAGCAGCGTAGCCCCCGTCAGGGCGCCTGAAGCTTTCTTT; cdr3_aa: CASSVAPVRAPEAFF
clone_size: -; j_call: TRBJ1-4; d_call: -; v_call: TRBV4-3; cdr3_nt: TGCGCCAGCAGCCCGACGCGGAATGGCCGTAATGAAAAACTGTTTTTT; cdr3_aa: CASSPTRNGRNEKLFF
clone_size: -; j_call: TRBJ2-7; d_call: TRBD1; v_call: TRBV5-1; cdr3_nt: TGCGCCAGCAGCTTGACCCTCGACAGGGGATACGAGCAGTACTTC; cdr3_aa: CASSLTLDRGYEQYF
clone_size: -; j_call: TRBJ2-7; d_call: -; v_call: TRBV6-1; cdr3_nt: TGTGCCAGCAGTGAATATTTCGCCGGCGAGCAGTACTTC; cdr3_aa: CASSEYFAGEQYF
clone_size: -; j_call: TRBJ1-2; d_call: -; v_call: TRBV27; cdr3_nt: TGTGCCAGCAGTTTGGGTCAAAGCGCTGGCTACCCCTTC; cdr3_aa: CASSLGQSAGYPF
clone_size: few; j_call: TRBJ1-1; d_call: TRBD1; v_call: TRBV10-3; cdr3_nt: TGTGCCATCGGACAGGGGGATAGTGAAGCTTTCTTT; cdr3_aa: CAIGQGDSEAFF
clone_size: -; j_call: TRBJ2-7; d_call: -; v_call: TRBV10-3; cdr3_nt: TGTGCCATCACCGCAGAACATACCACCTACGAGCAGTACTTC; cdr3_aa: CAITAEHTTYEQYF
clone_size: -; j_call: TRBJ2-7; d_call: -; v_call: TRBV28; cdr3_nt: TGTGCCAGCAGTCCCCCATGGGGCTCAAACTACGAGCAGTACTTC; cdr3_aa: CASSPPWGSNYEQYF
clone_size: -; j_call: TRBJ2-5; d_call: TRBD2; v_call: TRBV30; cdr3_nt: TGTGCCTGGTCTGGCGGGGGTAGCGAGACCCAGTACTTC; cdr3_aa: CAWSGGGSETQYF
clone_size: -; j_call: TRBJ2-3; d_call: TRBD1; v_call: TRBV7-9; cdr3_nt: TGTGCCAGCAGCAGAATCCGGACAGGGGATGGCACAGATACGCAGTATTTT; cdr3_aa: CASSRIRTGDGTDTQYF
clone_size: -; j_call: TRBJ1-1; d_call: TRBD1; v_call: TRBV7-2; cdr3_nt: TGTGCCAGCAGCTTAGCGGTTGGGACAGGCACTGAAGCTTTCTTT; cdr3_aa: CASSLAVGTGTEAFF
clone_size: -; j_call: TRBJ2-5; d_call: TRBD2; v_call: TRBV2; cdr3_nt: TGTGCCAGCAGGAACCGGGGGGGTAGCGGGGACCAAGAGACCCAGTACTTC; cdr3_aa: CASRNRGGSGDQETQYF
clone_size: -; j_call: TRBJ1-4; d_call: -; v_call: TRBV7-2; cdr3_nt: TGTGCCAGCAGCCTAACAGGTGCTAGGGGTGAAAAACTGTTTTTT; cdr3_aa: CASSLTGARGEKLFF
clone_size: many; j_call: TRBJ2-3; d_call: TRBD1; v_call: TRBV5-1; cdr3_nt: TGCGCCAGCAGCGTCCCCGGGACAGGGGGGTCAGATACGCAGTATTTT; cdr3_aa: CASSVPGTGGSDTQYF
clone_size: -; j_call: TRBJ1-4; d_call: -; v_call: TRBV4-1; cdr3_nt: TGCGCCAGCAGCCAAGATGAGGGGGATGAAAAACTGTTTTTT; cdr3_aa: CASSQDEGDEKLFF
clone_size: -; j_call: TRBJ1-6; d_call: TRBD1; v_call: TRBV5-1; cdr3_nt: TGCGCCAGCAGCTCAGGGGGCGGTGATTCACCCCTCCACTTT; cdr3_aa: CASSSGGGDSPLHF
clone_size: -; j_call: TRBJ2-1; d_call: TRBD2; v_call: TRBV7-9; cdr3_nt: TGTGCCAGCAGCTTATCTTCGGCGGGGGGAAACAATGAGCAGTTCTTC; cdr3_aa: CASSLSSAGGNNEQFF
clone_size: -; j_call: TRBJ1-1; d_call: -; v_call: TRBV25-1; cdr3_nt: TGTGCCAGCACAGGGGAGAGGATGAACACTGAAGCTTTCTTT; cdr3_aa: CASTGERMNTEAFF
clone_size: few; j_call: TRBJ2-7; d_call: -; v_call: TRBV6-1; cdr3_nt: TGTGCCGGGGGGACGGTGAGAGGGGAGCAGTACTTC; cdr3_aa: CAGGTVRGEQYF
clone_size: -; j_call: TRBJ2-3; d_call: -; v_call: TRBV11-1; cdr3_nt: TGTGCCAGCAGCTACCGGACTAATTTCGGCACAGATACGCAGTATTTT; cdr3_aa: CASSYRTNFGTDTQYF
clone_size: few; j_call: TRBJ1-4; d_call: -; v_call: TRBV6-1; cdr3_nt: TGTGCCAGCAGTGGGGCGCGGGAGAATGAAAAACTGTTTTTT; cdr3_aa: CASSGARENEKLFF
clone_size: -; j_call: TRBJ2-2; d_call: TRBD2; v_call: TRBV29-1; cdr3_nt: TGCAGCGTTGATAAAGCGGGGGAGGTTGGGGAGCTGTTTTTT; cdr3_aa: CSVDKAGEVGELFF
clone_size: once; j_call: TRBJ2-6; d_call: -; v_call: TRBV14; cdr3_nt: TGTGCCAGCAAGGACAACCGACCCTCTGGGGCCAACGTCCTGACTTTC; cdr3_aa: CASKDNRPSGANVLTF
clone_size: few; j_call: TRBJ1-1; d_call: -; v_call: TRBV4-3; cdr3_nt: TGCGCCAGCAGCTGGGCACTAGGGGGTACTGAAGCTTTCTTT; cdr3_aa: CASSWALGGTEAFF
clone_size: -; j_call: TRBJ2-7; d_call: TRBD1; v_call: TRBV7-6; cdr3_nt: TGTGCCAGCAGCTTAGGGACAGGGAGCTACGAGCAGTACTTC; cdr3_aa: CASSLGTGSYEQYF
clone_size: -; j_call: TRBJ2-7; d_call: TRBD1; v_call: TRBV28; cdr3_nt: TGTGCCAGCAGTTTATGGGGGGACAGTCCCTACGAGCAGTACTTC; cdr3_aa: CASSLWGDSPYEQYF
clone_size: -; j_call: TRBJ1-5; d_call: -; v_call: TRBV2; cdr3_nt: TGTGCCAGCAGTGTGGACAGTAGCAATCAGCCCCAGCATTTT; cdr3_aa: CASSVDSSNQPQHF
clone_size: -; j_call: TRBJ1-4; d_call: -; v_call: TRBV25-1; cdr3_nt: TGTGCCAGCAGTGAAGGGGCTGGCACTAATGAAAAACTGTTTTTT; cdr3_aa: CASSEGAGTNEKLFF
clone_size: -; j_call: TRBJ1-6; d_call: -; v_call: TRBV30; cdr3_nt: TGTGCCTGGAGTCAAACAACAGGGCCGAAAATTTCACCCCTCCACTTT; cdr3_aa: CAWSQTTGPKISPLHF
clone_size: -; j_call: TRBJ1-2; d_call: -; v_call: TRBV2; cdr3_nt: TGTGCCAGCAATGAGCAGGGGCGCCACTATGGCTACACCTTC; cdr3_aa: CASNEQGRHYGYTF
clone_size: -; j_call: TRBJ1-1; d_call: -; v_call: TRBV20-1; cdr3_nt: TGCAGTGCTAGAGGGCAGACTGAAGCTTTCTTT; cdr3_aa: CSARGQTEAFF
clone_size: -; j_call: TRBJ2-1; d_call: TRBD1; v_call: TRBV6-1; cdr3_nt: TGTGCCAGCAGTGCAGGGACAGTCTCCTACAATGAGCAGTTCTTC; cdr3_aa: CASSAGTVSYNEQFF
clone_size: -; j_call: TRBJ1-3; d_call: TRBD1; v_call: TRBV7-8; cdr3_nt: TGTGCCAGCAGCTCTAACAGGGGATTGGGCAACACCATATATTTT; cdr3_aa: CASSSNRGLGNTIYF
clone_size: -; j_call: TRBJ1-1; d_call: -; v_call: TRBV18; cdr3_nt: TGTGCCAGCTCGGCGGGGGGCGGCACTGAAGCTTTCTTT; cdr3_aa: CASSAGGGTEAFF
clone_size: -; j_call: TRBJ2-3; d_call: TRBD2; v_call: TRBV6-1; cdr3_nt: TGTGCCAGCAGTGCGGTGAGCGGGGGGCTAACAGATACGCAGTATTTT; cdr3_aa: CASSAVSGGLTDTQYF
clone_size: -; j_call: TRBJ1-2; d_call: -; v_call: TRBV19; cdr3_nt: TGTGCCAGTTCCGAGTCGGCGGGGGGAGTGAACTATGGCTACACCTTC; cdr3_aa: CASSESAGGVNYGYTF
clone_size: -; j_call: TRBJ2-2; d_call: -; v_call: TRBV5-1; cdr3_nt: TGCGCCAGCAGTTTCTTTGGAGCAGCCAACACCGGGGAGCTGTTTTTT; cdr3_aa: CASSFFGAANTGELFF
clone_size: -; j_call: TRBJ1-2; d_call: TRBD1; v_call: TRBV19; cdr3_nt: TGTGCCAGTACCTTGGGACAGGGAGATGGCTACACCTTC; cdr3_aa: CASTLGQGDGYTF
clone_size: -; j_call: TRBJ2-1; d_call: -; v_call: TRBV9; cdr3_nt: TGTGCCAGCAGCGCCACGGGGGTAGCTGAGCAGTTCTTC; cdr3_aa: CASSATGVAEQFF
clone_size: -; j_call: TRBJ2-7; d_call: -; v_call: TRBV7-2; cdr3_nt: TGTGCCAGCAGCTATAGACAGGCCTCCTACGAGCAGTACTTC; cdr3_aa: CASSYRQASYEQYF
clone_size: -; j_call: TRBJ2-2; d_call: TRBD1; v_call: TRBV9; cdr3_nt: TGTGCCAGCAGCGTGGCCCCGACAGGGGGCATCGCCGGGGAGCTGTTTTTT; cdr3_aa: CASSVAPTGGIAGELFF
clone_size: -; j_call: TRBJ2-5; d_call: -; v_call: TRBV5-1; cdr3_nt: TGCGCCAGCAGCTTGGCCGGTGTCTACCAAGAGACCCAGTACTTC; cdr3_aa: CASSLAGVYQETQYF
clone_size: -; j_call: TRBJ1-5; d_call: -; v_call: TRBV7-2; cdr3_nt: TGTGCCAGCAGCTTAGGGTCAGCGGCGCCCCAGCATTTT; cdr3_aa: CASSLGSAAPQHF
clone_size: -; j_call: TRBJ2-2; d_call: -; v_call: TRBV27; cdr3_nt: TGTGCCAGCAGCCAAGAACAGGCGCCTGGAACCGGGGAGCTGTTTTTT; cdr3_aa: CASSQEQAPGTGELFF
clone_size: -; j_call: TRBJ2-5; d_call: TRBD1; v_call: TRBV9; cdr3_nt: TGTGCCAGCAGCACCTCGATAGGGACAGTTTATGAGACCCAGTACTTC; cdr3_aa: CASSTSIGTVYETQYF
clone_size: -; j_call: TRBJ1-6; d_call: -; v_call: TRBV6-6; cdr3_nt: TGTGCCAGCAGCACCGACTCCTTCGGTTCACCCCTCCACTTT; cdr3_aa: CASSTDSFGSPLHF
clone_size: -; j_call: TRBJ2-7; d_call: TRBD1; v_call: TRBV19; cdr3_nt: TGTGCCAGTAGTATTCCGGGACAGGGAGATACCGAGCAGTACTTC; cdr3_aa: CASSIPGQGDTEQYF
clone_size: -; j_call: TRBJ2-7; d_call: -; v_call: TRBV9; cdr3_nt: TGTGCCAGCAGCTTGGGCTTCGGGCAGGGTCTCTACGAGCAGTACTTC; cdr3_aa: CASSLGFGQGLYEQYF
clone_size: -; j_call: TRBJ2-1; d_call: TRBD2; v_call: TRBV13; cdr3_nt: TGTGCCAGCAGCCCCCAGGGACTAGCGGGGGTGTACAATGAGCAGTTCTTC; cdr3_aa: CASSPQGLAGVYNEQFF
clone_size: -; j_call: TRBJ1-2; d_call: TRBD1; v_call: TRBV5-4; cdr3_nt: TGTGCCAGCAGCTCAGACAGGGAATTTTCCTATGGCTACACCTTC; cdr3_aa: CASSSDREFSYGYTF